This T cell receptor beta chain is from a study of blood T cells in healthy people across ages. Study-wide results and limits: The study regarded diversity estimates from one million T cells as underestimates. More naive CD4+ cells and higher diversity were found in long-lived than in aged donors. Unknown CMV status may confound age-related changes in expanded clones.

Looked up from germline, CDR1 is MNHNY and CDR2 is SVGAGI (reference sequence). The CDR3 covers 12 residues. Regarding this clonotype: No antigen is known for it.

Using a J-beta primer mix together with a sample-barcoded 5' primer, a second PCR was run for roughly 7 to 12 cycles. Every single cDNA molecule received a tag from a template-switch adaptor with 12 random nucleotides. MiXCR was run by TCRdb on the 5' RACE reads, yielding one entry per CDR3 protein. The sample yields approximately 830,000 distinct CDR3 sequences, about 59% seen once. Sequencing was performed on blood. The V gene is TRBV6-6, the J gene TRBJ2-4; the match to TRBD1 covers 8 bases. The J call is in doubt because the DNA end fits TRBJ2-7 better. The clonotype was recovered from a man between 25 and 39 years old in good health. CDR3 nucleotide sequence: TGTGCCAGCAGCGGACAGGGCAGCGAGCAGTACTTC. Translation: CASSGQGSEQYF.